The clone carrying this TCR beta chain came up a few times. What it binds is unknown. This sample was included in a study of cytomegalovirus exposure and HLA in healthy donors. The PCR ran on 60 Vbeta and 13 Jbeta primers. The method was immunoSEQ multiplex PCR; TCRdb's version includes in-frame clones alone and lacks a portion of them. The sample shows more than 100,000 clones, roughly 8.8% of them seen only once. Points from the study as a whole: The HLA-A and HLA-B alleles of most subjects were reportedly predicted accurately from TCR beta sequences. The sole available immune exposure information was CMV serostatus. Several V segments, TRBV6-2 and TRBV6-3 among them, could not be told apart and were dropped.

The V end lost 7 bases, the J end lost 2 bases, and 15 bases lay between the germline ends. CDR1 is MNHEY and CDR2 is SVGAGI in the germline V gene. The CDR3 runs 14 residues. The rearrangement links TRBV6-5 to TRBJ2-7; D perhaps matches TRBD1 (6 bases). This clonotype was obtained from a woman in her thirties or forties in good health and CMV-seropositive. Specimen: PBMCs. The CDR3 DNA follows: TGTGCCAGCACGGCGAGAGGGGACACCTACGAGCAGTACTTC. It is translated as CASTARGDTYEQYF.